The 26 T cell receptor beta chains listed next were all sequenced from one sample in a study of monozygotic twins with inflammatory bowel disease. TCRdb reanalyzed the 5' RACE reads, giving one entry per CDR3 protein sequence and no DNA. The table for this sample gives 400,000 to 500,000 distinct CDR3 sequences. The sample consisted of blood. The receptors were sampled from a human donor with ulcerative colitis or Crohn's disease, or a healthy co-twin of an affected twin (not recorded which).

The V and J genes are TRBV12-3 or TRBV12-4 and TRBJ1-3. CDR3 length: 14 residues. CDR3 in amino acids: CASSFESSGNTIYF.

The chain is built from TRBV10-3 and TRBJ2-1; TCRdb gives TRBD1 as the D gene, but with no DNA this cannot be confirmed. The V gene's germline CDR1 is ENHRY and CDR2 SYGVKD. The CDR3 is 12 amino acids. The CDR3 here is CATLGGLNEQFF.

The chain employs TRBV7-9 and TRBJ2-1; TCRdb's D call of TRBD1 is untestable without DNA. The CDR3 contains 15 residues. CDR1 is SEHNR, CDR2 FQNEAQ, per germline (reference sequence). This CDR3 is CASSHGGGRNNEQFF.

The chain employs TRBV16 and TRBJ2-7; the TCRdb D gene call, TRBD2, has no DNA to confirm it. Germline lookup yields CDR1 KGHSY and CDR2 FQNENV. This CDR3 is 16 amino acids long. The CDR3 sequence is CASSQYSSPVSYEQYF.

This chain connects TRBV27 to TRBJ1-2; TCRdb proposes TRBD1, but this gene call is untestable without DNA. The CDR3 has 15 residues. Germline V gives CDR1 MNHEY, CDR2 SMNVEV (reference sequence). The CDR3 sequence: CASSLSMGQRFGSTF.

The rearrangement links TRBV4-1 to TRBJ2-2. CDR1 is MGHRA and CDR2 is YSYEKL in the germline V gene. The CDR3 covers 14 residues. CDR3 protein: CASSSVRDTGELFF.

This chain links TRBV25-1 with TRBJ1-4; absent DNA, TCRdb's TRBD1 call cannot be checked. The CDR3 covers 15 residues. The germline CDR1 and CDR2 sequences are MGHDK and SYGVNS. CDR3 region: CASSELAGGLEKLFF.

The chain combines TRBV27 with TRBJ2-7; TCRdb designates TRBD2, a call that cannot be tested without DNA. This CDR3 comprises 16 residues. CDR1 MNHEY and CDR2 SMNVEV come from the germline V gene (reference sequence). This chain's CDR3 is CASSWGTSGRSKEQYF.

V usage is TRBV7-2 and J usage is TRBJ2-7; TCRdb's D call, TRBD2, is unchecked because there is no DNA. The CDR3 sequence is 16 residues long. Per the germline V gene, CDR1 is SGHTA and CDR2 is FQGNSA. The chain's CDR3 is CASSLAYRTRDYEQYF.

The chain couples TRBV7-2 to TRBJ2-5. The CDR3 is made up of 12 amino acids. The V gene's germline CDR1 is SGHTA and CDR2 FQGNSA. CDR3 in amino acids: CASSLPKETQYF.

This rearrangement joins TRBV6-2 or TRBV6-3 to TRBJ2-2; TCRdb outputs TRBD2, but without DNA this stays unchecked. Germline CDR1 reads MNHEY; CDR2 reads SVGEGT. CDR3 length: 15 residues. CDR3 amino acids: CASNAGLVNTGELFF.

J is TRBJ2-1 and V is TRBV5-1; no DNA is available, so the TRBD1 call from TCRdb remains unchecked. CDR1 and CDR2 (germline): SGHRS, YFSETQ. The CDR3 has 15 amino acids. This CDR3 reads CASGNGGGEGNEQFF.

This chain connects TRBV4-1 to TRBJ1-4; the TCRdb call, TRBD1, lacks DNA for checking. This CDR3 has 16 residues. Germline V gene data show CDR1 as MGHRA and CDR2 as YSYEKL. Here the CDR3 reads CASSQGGTGRNEKLFF.

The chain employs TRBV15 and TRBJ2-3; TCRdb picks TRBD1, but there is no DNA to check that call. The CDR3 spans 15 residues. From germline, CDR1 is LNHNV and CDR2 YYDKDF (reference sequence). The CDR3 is CATSNIRGPTDTQYF.

The CDR3 is CASSTTPYEQYF. The chain uses TRBV12-3 or TRBV12-4 and TRBJ2-7. The CDR3 length is 12 residues.

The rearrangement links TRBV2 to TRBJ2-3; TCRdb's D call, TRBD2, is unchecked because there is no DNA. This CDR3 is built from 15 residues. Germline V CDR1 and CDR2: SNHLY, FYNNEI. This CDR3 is CASSEGSGYTDTQYF.

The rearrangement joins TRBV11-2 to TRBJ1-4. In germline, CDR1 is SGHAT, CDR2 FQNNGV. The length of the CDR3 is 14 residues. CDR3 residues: CASRRGAFNEKLFF. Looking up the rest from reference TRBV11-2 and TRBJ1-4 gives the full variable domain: EAGVAQSPRYKIIEKRQSVAFWCNPISGHATLYWYQQILGQGPKLLIQFQNNGVVDDSQLPKDRFSAERLKGVDSTLKIQPAKLEDSAVYLCASRRGAFNEKLFFGSGTQLSVL.

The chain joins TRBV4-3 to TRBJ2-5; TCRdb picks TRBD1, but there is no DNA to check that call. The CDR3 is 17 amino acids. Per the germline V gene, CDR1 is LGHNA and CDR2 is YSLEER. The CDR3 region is CASSQDPLLGRGETQYF.

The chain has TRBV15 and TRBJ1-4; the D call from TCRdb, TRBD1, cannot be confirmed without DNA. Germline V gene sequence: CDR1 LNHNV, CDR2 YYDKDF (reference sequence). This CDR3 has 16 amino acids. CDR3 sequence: CATSWDRVTVGEKLFF.

CDR3 protein: CSAPGQGRGYTF. The rearrangement uses TRBV20-1 and TRBJ1-2; TCRdb designates TRBD1, a call that cannot be tested without DNA. This CDR3 has 12 residues. Germline V lookup: CDR1 DFQATT, CDR2 SNEGSKA (reference sequence).

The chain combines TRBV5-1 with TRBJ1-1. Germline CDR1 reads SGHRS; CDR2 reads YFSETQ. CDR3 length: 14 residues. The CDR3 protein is CASSLDRQNTEAFF.

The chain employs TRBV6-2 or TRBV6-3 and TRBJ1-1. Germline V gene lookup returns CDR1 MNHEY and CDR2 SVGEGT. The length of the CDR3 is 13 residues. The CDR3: CASALMGNTEAFF.

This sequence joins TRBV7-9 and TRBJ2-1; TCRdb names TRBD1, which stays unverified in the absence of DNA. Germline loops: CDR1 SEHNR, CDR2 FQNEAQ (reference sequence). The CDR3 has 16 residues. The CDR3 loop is CASSTRPGQGVNEQFF.

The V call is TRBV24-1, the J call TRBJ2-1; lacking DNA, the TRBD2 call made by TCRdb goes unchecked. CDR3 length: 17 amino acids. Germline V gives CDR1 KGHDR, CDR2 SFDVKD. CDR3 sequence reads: CATSDPRTSGSYNEQFF.

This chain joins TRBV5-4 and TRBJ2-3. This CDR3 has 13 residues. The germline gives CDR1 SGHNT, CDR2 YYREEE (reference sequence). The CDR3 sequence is CASSLDHTDTQYF.

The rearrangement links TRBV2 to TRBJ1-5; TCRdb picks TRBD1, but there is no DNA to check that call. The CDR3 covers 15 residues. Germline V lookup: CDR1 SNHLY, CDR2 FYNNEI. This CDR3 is CASSLQGRNNQPQHF.